This T cell receptor (beta chain) was obtained from a study of CXCR4 blockade with PD-1 therapy in pancreatic cancer. This clone was seen a few times. Its target is unknown. The CDR3 totals 14 residues. Germline V gene lookup returns CDR1 SGHDN and CDR2 FVKESK. V shed 1 base and J shed 7 bases, with 13 bases lying between them. Points from the study as a whole: Without paired alpha-beta data, shared specificity of dominant clones is unconfirmed. More frequent amino acid clones had more nucleotide rearrangements, suggesting convergent selection. Tumors were clonally expanded, mean roughly 0.15 versus 0.05 in healthy blood.

Patients who provided the archived tumor blocks had not received neoadjuvant therapy before surgery. Measured with immunoSEQ multiplex PCR; TCRdb has only the in-frame clones, and not every one. The sample holds nearly 6,000 clones, 35% seen once. The chain has TRBV14 and TRBJ1-2; D unclear. The sequencing sample was made of tumor tissue. This TCR derives from a human donor with pancreatic ductal adenocarcinoma. The CDR3 nucleotides are TGTGCCAGCAGCCAAGTTCGGGTTCCGAGTGGCTACACCTTC. This sequence encodes CASSQVRVPSGYTF.